This T cell receptor beta chain is from a study of T cells expressing NK-cell markers. Across the study: In the group of eight sequenced donors, seven were HCMV-seropositive and one was seronegative. General observations from the study: The study found these clonotypes also leading the CD3+CD56-NKG2C+ fraction in a few donors. The dominant NKG2C+ clonotypes represented roughly 1.0-7.5% of CD8+ T cells in about six donors.

cDNA encoding TCR beta was synthesized via 5'RACE template switching incorporating UMIs. TCRdb re-called the 5' RACE reads; every CDR3 protein appears as one record, without DNA. Across roughly 160,000 distinct CDR3 sequences, the top ten clones capture less than 20% of the sample. Looked up from germline, CDR1 is SGHTA and CDR2 is FQGTGA. The CDR3 covers 13 residues. With regard to this clonotype: Its antigen is as yet unknown.

This chain connects TRBV7-3 to TRBJ1-1; as DNA is missing, the TRBD1 call by TCRdb cannot be tested. The sequenced sample was blood T cells: a sorted CD56 or NKG2C T cell subset, CD4+ or CD8+ T cells, or bulk PBMC T cells (not recorded which). This TCR derives from a woman aged 18 to 75 in good health. The CDR3 spells CASSAGFGTEAFF. Full variable domain (rest looked up from reference TRBV7-3 and TRBJ1-1): GAGVSQTPSNKVTEKGKYVELRCDPISGHTALYWYRQSLGQGPEFLIYFQGTGAADDSGLPNDRFFAVRPEGSVSTLKIQRTERGDSAVYLCASSAGFGTEAFFGQGTRLTVV.